These 32 T cell receptor beta chains were all obtained from the same sample, sequenced in a study of shared clonotypes between healthy human individuals. Produced via immunoSEQ multiplex PCR; TCRdb's table is partial and in-frame only. The sample yields about 2 million clones, 85% to 95% seen once. The sample consisted of naive CD4+ T cells sorted from blood. Indicated subset: CD45RA+ positively selected. These receptors came from a man in his late teens or twenties in good health.

The table lists this clone with a count of one. The sample holds other DNA sequences that translate to the same CDR3. V usage is TRBV27 and J usage is TRBJ1-6; the D gene is possibly TRBD1 (5 bases). This CDR3 is 15 amino acids long. Germline loops: CDR1 MNHEY, CDR2 SMNVEV (reference sequence). Trimming shortened V by 2 bases and J by 7 bases, and 12 bases separated the two germline ends. The CDR3 sequence: CASSLGAGLNSPLHF. The CDR3 DNA reads as TGTGCCAGCAGTTTAGGGGCAGGGCTAAATTCACCCCTCCACTTT.

This sequence joins TRBV9 and TRBJ2-3; no clear D. With 0 bases removed from V and 1 base from J, the gap between germline ends came to 9 bases. This CDR3 is built from 15 residues. The germline CDR1 and CDR2 sequences are SGDLS and YYNGEE. The CDR3 DNA sequence: TGTGCCAGCAGCGTAGACGCAGGACGCACAGATACGCAGTATTTT. This sequence encodes CASSVDAGRTDTQYF.

The chain links TRBV18 to TRBJ1-6; 7 bases fit TRBD1. The CDR3 loop spans 15 amino acids. Per germline, CDR1 KGHSH and CDR2 LQKENI. The junction had 9 bases not matched to a gene; V was cut back by 6 bases and J by 7 bases. The CDR3 DNA reads as TGTGCCAGCTCTCTGCCGGGACAGTCAAATTCACCCCTCCACTTT. This translates into CASSLPGQSNSPLHF.

This clone showed up just once. The chain is built from TRBV7-9 and TRBJ2-5; 8 bases agree with TRBD2. The V segment lost 6 bases and the J segment 4 bases; nucleotides outside the gene matches: 10. The CDR3 has 15 residues. The germline V gene has CDR1 SEHNR and CDR2 FQNEAQ (reference sequence). The CDR3 spells CASSSTGGRRETQYF. The CDR3 DNA is TGTGCCAGCAGTAGTACGGGGGGGCGTAGAGAGACCCAGTACTTC. Looking up the rest from reference TRBV7-9 and TRBJ2-5 gives the full variable domain: DTGVSQNPRHKITKRGQNVTFRCDPISEHNRLYWYRQTLGQGPEFLTYFQNEAQLEKSRLLSDRFSAERPKGSFSTLEIQRTEQGDSAMYLCASSSTGGRRETQYFGPGTRLLVL.

V usage is TRBV7-9 and J usage is TRBJ2-7; 8 bases line up with TRBD1. V lost 7 bases and J lost 4; bases outside the gene matches: 9. The length of the CDR3 is 14 residues. Germline CDR1 and CDR2: SEHNR and FQNEAQ (reference sequence). This chain's CDR3 is CASTAGQGSYEQYF. CDR3 DNA sequence: TGTGCCAGCACCGCCGGACAGGGATCTTACGAGCAGTACTTC.

The chain carries TRBV27 and TRBJ2-5; TRBD2 is a possible D gene (6 bases). The V end was cut by 3 bases, the J end by 4 bases, with 15 bases between. The germline V gene encodes CDR1 MNHEY and CDR2 SMNVEV (reference sequence). This CDR3 spans 15 amino acids. The CDR3, as DNA: TGTGCCAGCAGTTTTTCTCTAGCGCCGGGAGAGACCCAGTACTTC. Its protein is CASSFSLAPGETQYF.

The J gene is TRBJ2-1, the V gene TRBV2; 7 nucleotides line up with TRBD1. CDR1 is SNHLY, CDR2 FYNNEI, per germline. This CDR3 spans 15 amino acids. V lost 2 bases to trimming and J lost 8 bases; unmatched junction nucleotides: 9. The CDR3 region has the DNA TGTGCCAGCAGTGAACAGGCGAGGGGGCTGTATGAGCAGTTCTTC. This sequence encodes CASSEQARGLYEQFF.

Remarks on this clone: Other DNA sequences in this sample translate to the same CDR3. The chain combines TRBV5-1 with TRBJ1-3; D is unresolved. Germline V lookup: CDR1 SGHRS, CDR2 YFSETQ. The CDR3 runs 14 residues. Trimming left V 0 bases short and J 4 bases short, with 8 bases between. CDR3 residues: CASSLGGSGNTIYF. DNA for the CDR3: TGCGCCAGCAGCTTGGGGGGTAGCGGAAACACCATATATTTT.

V and J are TRBV5-1 and TRBJ2-5, with D perhaps given as TRBD1 or TRBD2 (5 bases each). The CDR3 runs 14 residues. The ends were cut back, 1 base at V and 6 bases at J, with 13 bases in the middle. CDR1 is SGHRS and CDR2 is YFSETQ in the germline V gene. The CDR3 coding sequence is TGCGCCAGCAGCTTGAGGCCAGGGAGTCAGACCCAGTACTTC. Its protein is CASSLRPGSQTQYF.

The rearrangement links TRBV5-1 to TRBJ2-7, with 11 positions matching TRBD1. Germline loops: CDR1 SGHRS, CDR2 YFSETQ. There are 14 residues in the CDR3. Losses at the gene ends were 3 bases for V and 6 bases for J; bases not matched to a gene: 5. As DNA, the CDR3 is TGCGCCAGCAGCTCTCGGACAGGGGGCGGCGAGCAGTACTTC. Protein sequence: CASSSRTGGGEQYF.

The chain has TRBV7-2 and TRBJ2-3; TRBD1 matches 10 bases. Per germline, CDR1 SGHTA and CDR2 FQGNSA. The CDR3 consists of 16 residues. V shed 5 bases, J shed 4 bases, and the junction held 9 bases outside the gene matches. Here the CDR3 reads CASSPGGQGFADTQYF. As DNA, the CDR3 is TGTGCCAGCAGCCCCGGGGGACAGGGGTTCGCAGATACGCAGTATTTT.

CDR3: CASSLFPTGEKLFF. The DNA of the CDR3 is TGTGCCAGCAGCTTATTTCCGACAGGAGAAAAACTGTTTTTT. V is TRBV7-9 and J is TRBJ1-4, with D perhaps matching TRBD1 (6 bases). V lost 2 bases to trimming and J lost 8 bases, with 12 bases between them. The CDR3 contains 14 residues. Germline values: CDR1 SEHNR, CDR2 FQNEAQ (reference sequence).

The chain recombines TRBV7-2 with TRBJ2-3, with 11 positions matching TRBD2. Germline V gene sequence: CDR1 SGHTA, CDR2 FQGNSA. The trim removed 4 bases at V and 3 bases at J, leaving 6 bases unmatched. This CDR3 is 16 amino acids long. In DNA form, the CDR3 reads TGTGCCAGCAGCTCTAATAGCGGGAGGGCAACAGATACGCAGTATTTT. As protein: CASSSNSGRATDTQYF.

The gene calls are TRBV5-4 and TRBJ2-1; the D gene is possibly TRBD2 (6 bases). Germline-derived CDR1 and CDR2 are SGHNT and YYREEE (reference sequence). Trimming removed 0 bases at V and 9 bases at J, with 13 bases between. This CDR3 comprises 14 residues. CDR3 sequence: CASSLDPGVGEQFF. CDR3 nucleotides: TGTGCCAGCAGCTTGGATCCGGGGGTGGGTGAGCAGTTCTTC.

The J gene is TRBJ2-7, the V gene TRBV11-2; 12 bases agree with TRBD2. The CDR3 sequence is 19 residues long. The V gene end was trimmed by 2 bases and the J gene end by 5 bases; junction bases not matched to a gene: 16. The V gene's germline CDR1 is SGHAT and CDR2 FQNNGV. CDR3 in DNA: TGTGCCAGCAGCTTAAGGAGGGAACCGACTAGCGGGAGAAGGAACGAGCAGTACTTC. Amino acid sequence: CASSLRREPTSGRRNEQYF.

The V call is TRBV19, the J call TRBJ1-2, with 7 bases lining up with TRBD1. Trimming took 3 bases from V and 0 from J; bases not matched to a gene: 4. The V gene's germline CDR1 is LNHDA and CDR2 SQIVND (reference sequence). The CDR3 sequence is 15 residues long. The CDR3 is CASSMGTEANYGYTF. The CDR3 bases are TGTGCCAGTAGTATGGGGACAGAAGCTAACTATGGCTACACCTTC.

The chain uses TRBV10-3 and TRBJ2-7, with 7 bases matching TRBD1. The V gene end was trimmed by 10 bases and the J gene end by 3 bases; junction bases not matched to a gene: 6. CDR3 length: 12 residues. CDR1 and CDR2 from the germline V gene are ENHRY and SYGVKD. CDR3 loop: CATSGQNYEQYF. The CDR3 DNA reads TGTGCCACGTCGGGACAGAACTACGAGCAGTACTTC.

The rearrangement joins TRBV2 to TRBJ2-3; possibly TRBD1 or TRBD2 for D (5 bases each). Germline values: CDR1 SNHLY, CDR2 FYNNEI. Deletions cut 4 bases from V and 3 bases from J, with 11 bases between. The CDR3 is 14 residues long. The CDR3 bases are TGTGCCAGCAGTGTCTTAGGGACGACAGATACGCAGTATTTT. Its translation: CASSVLGTTDTQYF. The full variable domain, completed using reference TRBV2 and TRBJ2-3, is EPEVTQTPSHQVTQMGQEVILRCVPISNHLYFYWYRQILGQKVEFLVSFYNNEISEKSEIFDDQFSVERPDGSNFTLKIRSTKLEDSAMYFCASSVLGTTDTQYFGPGTRLTVL.

The chain employs TRBV4-3 and TRBJ1-1; D gene uncertain. The ends were cut back, 0 bases at V and 3 bases at J, with 5 bases in the middle. This CDR3 comprises 13 residues. CDR1 and CDR2 (germline): LGHNA, YSLEER. This CDR3 reads CASSQEVHTEAFF. Written as DNA, the CDR3 is TGCGCCAGCAGCCAAGAGGTTCACACTGAAGCTTTCTTT.

This clone has just a few counts. J is TRBJ2-2 and V is TRBV7-6, with 8 bases lining up with TRBD2. Trimming at V came to 3 bases and at J to 6 bases, leaving 9 bases not matched to a gene. CDR3 size: 16 residues. Looked up from germline, CDR1 is SGHVS and CDR2 is FNYEAQ. The chain's CDR3 is CASSFTGGLGPGELFF. The CDR3 coding sequence is TGTGCCAGCAGCTTTACGGGAGGGCTCGGGCCCGGGGAGCTGTTTTTT.

As regards this clone: This sample also contains other DNA sequences that code for the same CDR3. The chain recombines TRBV30 with TRBJ1-5; tentative D call: TRBD1 (6 bases). Per the germline V gene, CDR1 is GTSNPN and CDR2 is SVGIG (reference sequence). The CDR3 totals 13 residues. Between the trimmed V and J ends, which lost 4 bases and 4 bases, there was a span of 11 bases. The CDR3 reads CAWNRQGNQPQHF. The CDR3 DNA follows: TGTGCCTGGAATCGGCAGGGGAATCAGCCCCAGCATTTT. The full variable domain, its missing parts supplied by reference TRBV30 and TRBJ1-5, is SQTIHQWPATLVQPVGSPLSLECTVEGTSNPNLYWYRQAAGRGLQLLFYSVGIGQISSEVPQNLSASRPQDRQFILSSKKLLLSDSGFYLCAWNRQGNQPQHFGDGTRLSIL.

Comments on this clone: A single base separates this from a much larger clone, so it may be a read error. The sample contains more than one DNA sequence encoding this CDR3. This chain's CDR3 is CASDGLAGSYNEQFF. CDR3 bases: TGTGCCTCGGACGGACTTGCGGGCTCCTACAATGAGCAGTTCTTC. V and J are TRBV30 and TRBJ2-1; a possible D gene is TRBD2 (5 bases). V gave up 7 bases and J gave up 0 bases, with 16 bases separating them. The CDR3 covers 15 residues. CDR1 GTSNPN and CDR2 SVGIG come from the germline V gene (reference sequence).

This clone was counted once. The chain combines TRBV6-1 with TRBJ2-3; 7 nucleotides line up with TRBD2. J lost 1 base, V lost 2 bases, and 6 bases had no gene match. Germline loops: CDR1 MNHNS, CDR2 SASEGT. The CDR3 is 16 amino acids. CDR3 protein: CASSETGLAGTDTQYF. The CDR3 nucleotides are TGTGCCAGCAGTGAAACGGGGCTAGCGGGCACAGATACGCAGTATTTT.

This chain joins TRBV2 and TRBJ1-2; 11 nucleotides align to TRBD1. J gave up 6 bases and V 6 bases, and 3 bases lay outside the gene matches. This CDR3 is built from 13 residues. Germline assignment: CDR1 SNHLY and CDR2 FYNNEI. CDR3 loop: CASSRTGGDGYTF. The DNA for the CDR3 is TGTGCCAGCAGCCGGACAGGGGGCGATGGCTACACCTTC.

The gene calls are TRBV28 and TRBJ2-7, with TRBD1 identical over 7 bases. V gave up 5 bases and J gave up 3 bases; unmatched junction bases: 7. Germline loops: CDR1 MDHEN, CDR2 SYDVKM. The CDR3 consists of 14 residues. The CDR3 DNA reads TGTGCCAGCAGTACCCCGGGACAGCTCTACGAGCAGTACTTC. This translates into CASSTPGQLYEQYF.

The chain has TRBV19 and TRBJ2-7; 7 positions match TRBD1. CDR3 size: 14 residues. The junction had 4 bases not matched to a gene; V was cut back by 5 bases and J by 0 bases. Germline loops: CDR1 LNHDA, CDR2 SQIVND (reference sequence). The CDR3 loop is CASSLTGNSYEQYF. DNA of the CDR3: TGTGCCAGTAGTTTGACAGGGAACTCCTACGAGCAGTACTTC. The whole variable domain, filled in from reference TRBV19 and TRBJ2-7, reads DGGITQSPKYLFRKEGQNVTLSCEQNLNHDAMYWYRQDPGQGLRLIYYSQIVNDFQKGDIAEGYSVSREKKESFPLTVTSAQKNPTAFYLCASSLTGNSYEQYFGPGTRLTVT.

The chain's CDR3 is CAAGQGWTTNEKLFF. CDR3 nucleotide sequence: TGTGCCGCAGGACAGGGATGGACAACTAATGAAAAACTGTTTTTT. The chain couples TRBV10-3 to TRBJ1-4; the match to TRBD1 covers 8 bases. The CDR3 has 15 amino acids. V gave up 11 bases and J gave up 0 bases; unmatched junction bases: 8. The germline CDR1 and CDR2 sequences are ENHRY and SYGVKD.

The chain links TRBV27 to TRBJ1-5; D may be TRBD1 (6 bases). CDR1 MNHEY and CDR2 SMNVEV come from the germline V gene (reference sequence). V lost 2 bases, J lost 6 bases, and 11 bases lay in between. There are 14 residues in the CDR3. The chain's CDR3 is CASSLNRAGQPQHF. As DNA, the CDR3 is TGTGCCAGCAGTTTAAACAGGGCCGGTCAGCCCCAGCATTTT.

V usage is TRBV18 and J usage is TRBJ2-3; no reliable D call. Germline V lookup: CDR1 KGHSH, CDR2 LQKENI. The V end was cut by 2 bases, the J end by 2 bases, with 8 bases between. This CDR3 has 14 residues. In DNA form, the CDR3 reads TGTGCCAGCTCACCAAGGGATCCCACAGATACGCAGTATTTT. The encoded protein is CASSPRDPTDTQYF.

The chain uses TRBV2 and TRBJ2-3, with D tentatively TRBD2 (6 bases). This CDR3 comprises 16 residues. V lost 2 bases and J 5 bases, leaving 17 bases between the germline ends. Germline V gene lookup returns CDR1 SNHLY and CDR2 FYNNEI. This chain's CDR3 is CASSERRAGDGDTQYF. CDR3 sequence (DNA): TGTGCCAGCAGTGAAAGGAGGGCTGGGGATGGAGATACGCAGTATTTT. The whole variable domain, filled in from reference TRBV2 and TRBJ2-3, reads EPEVTQTPSHQVTQMGQEVILRCVPISNHLYFYWYRQILGQKVEFLVSFYNNEISEKSEIFDDQFSVERPDGSNFTLKIRSTKLEDSAMYFCASSERRAGDGDTQYFGPGTRLTVL.

Worth noting for this clone: Other DNA sequences of this sample code for an identical CDR3. The genes are TRBV7-9 and TRBJ2-5, with D possibly being TRBD2 (5 bases). Germline loops: CDR1 SEHNR, CDR2 FQNEAQ (reference sequence). V dropped 0 bases and J dropped 5 bases, with 10 bases sitting between them. This CDR3 is built from 14 residues. The CDR3 coding sequence is TGTGCCAGCAGCTTAGCGGGAGTGGGTGAGACCCAGTACTTC. This translates into CASSLAGVGETQYF.

The J gene is TRBJ2-1, the V gene TRBV6-1, with 11 bases identical to TRBD2. V gave up 3 bases and J gave up 14 bases; unmatched junction bases: 12. Per the germline V gene, CDR1 is MNHNS and CDR2 is SASEGT. This CDR3 spans 15 amino acids. In DNA form, the CDR3 reads TGTGCCAGCAGTGAGGTCCTAGCGGGAGGTCAGGGGAAGTTCTTC. Its protein is CASSEVLAGGQGKFF.